The present T cell receptor beta chain was sequenced within a study of blood T cell repertoires in COVID-19. Study-level information: PBMCs, B-cell-depleted T cells, or T cells provided the cDNA or gDNA that made up the material.

Clones were sequenced by immunoSEQ multiplex PCR, and TCRdb holds only the in-frame ones, with some missing. The table shows roughly 180,000 clones, with around 79% occurring only once. This CDR3 spans 13 amino acids. From germline, CDR1 is SQVTM and CDR2 ANQGSEA. Trimming took off 5 bases at V and 4 bases at J, with 11 bases between the two ends. The sequencing sample was made of peripheral blood. This clonotype was sampled from a woman aged 55-69 years with COVID-19, enrolled during active disease. V usage is TRBV29-1 and J usage is TRBJ2-2; no firm D call. The CDR3 spells CSVTPQSTGELFF. CDR3 nucleotide sequence: TGCAGCGTTACCCCCCAGTCCACCGGGGAGCTGTTTTTT.